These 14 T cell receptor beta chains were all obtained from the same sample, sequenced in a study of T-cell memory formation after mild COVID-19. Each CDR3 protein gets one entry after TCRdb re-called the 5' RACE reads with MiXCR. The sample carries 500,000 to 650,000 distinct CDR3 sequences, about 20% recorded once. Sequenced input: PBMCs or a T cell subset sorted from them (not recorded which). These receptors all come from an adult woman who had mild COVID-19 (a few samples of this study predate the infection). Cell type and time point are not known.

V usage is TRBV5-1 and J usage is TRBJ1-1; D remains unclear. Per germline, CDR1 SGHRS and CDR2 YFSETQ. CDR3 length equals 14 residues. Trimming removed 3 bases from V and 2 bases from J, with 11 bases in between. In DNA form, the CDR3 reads TGCGCCAGCAGCTCCCCATCGACCAACACTGAAGCTTTCTTT. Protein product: CASSSPSTNTEAFF. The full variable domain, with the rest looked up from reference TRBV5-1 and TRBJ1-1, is KAGVTQTPRYLIKTRGQQVTLSCSPISGHRSVSWYQQTPGQGLQFLFEYFSETQRNKGNFPGRFSGRQFSNSRSEMNVSTLELGDSALYLCASSSPSTNTEAFFGQGTRLTVV.

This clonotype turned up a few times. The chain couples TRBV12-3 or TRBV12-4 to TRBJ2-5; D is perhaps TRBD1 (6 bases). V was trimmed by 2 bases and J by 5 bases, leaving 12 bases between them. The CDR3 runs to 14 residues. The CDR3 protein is CASSLFQGMETQYF. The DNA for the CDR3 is TGTGCCAGCAGTTTATTTCAGGGGATGGAGACCCAGTACTTC.

The CDR3 sequence: CATSGSGLDPQFF. CDR3 DNA: TGTGCCACCAGCGGATCGGGACTAGACCCTCAGTTCTTC. V is TRBV24-1 and J is TRBJ2-1, with 8 bases fitting TRBD2. The germline V gene has CDR1 KGHDR and CDR2 SFDVKD. V lost 7 bases to trimming and J lost 13 bases; unmatched junction nucleotides: 11. This CDR3 contains 13 residues.

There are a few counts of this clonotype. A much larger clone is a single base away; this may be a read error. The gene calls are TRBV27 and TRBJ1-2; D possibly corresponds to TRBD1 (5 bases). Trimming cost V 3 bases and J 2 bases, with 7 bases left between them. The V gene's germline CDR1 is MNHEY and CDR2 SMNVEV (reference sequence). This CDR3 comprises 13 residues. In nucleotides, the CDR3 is TGTGCCAGCAGTTTCGCAGGGAACTATGGCTACACCTTC. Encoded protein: CASSFAGNYGYTF.

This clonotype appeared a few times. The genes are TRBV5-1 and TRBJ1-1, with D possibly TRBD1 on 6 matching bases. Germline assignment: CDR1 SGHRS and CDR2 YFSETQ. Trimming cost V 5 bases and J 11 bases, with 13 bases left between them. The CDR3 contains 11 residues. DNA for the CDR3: TGCGCCAGCAGACTCGAGGGGGATGCTTTCTTT. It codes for CASRLEGDAFF. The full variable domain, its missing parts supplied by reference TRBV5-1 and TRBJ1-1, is KAGVTQTPRYLIKTRGQQVTLSCSPISGHRSVSWYQQTPGQGLQFLFEYFSETQRNKGNFPGRFSGRQFSNSRSEMNVSTLELGDSALYLCASRLEGDAFFGQGTRLTVV.

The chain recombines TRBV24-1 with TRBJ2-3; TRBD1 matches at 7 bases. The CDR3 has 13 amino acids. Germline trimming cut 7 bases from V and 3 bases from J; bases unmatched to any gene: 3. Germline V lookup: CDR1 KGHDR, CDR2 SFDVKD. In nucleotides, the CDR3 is TGTGCCACCAGCCGGGACAGAACAGATACGCAGTATTTT. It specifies CATSRDRTDTQYF.

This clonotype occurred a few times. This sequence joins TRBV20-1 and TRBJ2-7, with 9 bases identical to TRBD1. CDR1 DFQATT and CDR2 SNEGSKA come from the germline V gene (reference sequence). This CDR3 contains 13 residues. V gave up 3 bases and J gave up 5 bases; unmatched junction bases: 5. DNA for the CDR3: TGCAGTGCTAGGGGACAGGGAGCCCACGAGCAGTACTTC. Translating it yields CSARGQGAHEQYF.

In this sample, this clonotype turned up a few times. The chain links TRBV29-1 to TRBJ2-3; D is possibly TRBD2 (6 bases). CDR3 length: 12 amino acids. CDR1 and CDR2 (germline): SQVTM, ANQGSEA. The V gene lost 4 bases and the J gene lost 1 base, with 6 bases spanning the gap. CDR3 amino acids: CSVASGTDTQYF. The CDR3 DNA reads TGCAGCGTTGCTAGCGGCACAGATACGCAGTATTTT.

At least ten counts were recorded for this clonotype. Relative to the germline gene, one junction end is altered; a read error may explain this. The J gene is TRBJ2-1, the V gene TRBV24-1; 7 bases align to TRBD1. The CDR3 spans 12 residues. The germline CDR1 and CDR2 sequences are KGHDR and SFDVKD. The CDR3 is CATSDLPGQVIF. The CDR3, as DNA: TGTGCCACCAGTGATTTACCCGGACAGGTGATCTTC.

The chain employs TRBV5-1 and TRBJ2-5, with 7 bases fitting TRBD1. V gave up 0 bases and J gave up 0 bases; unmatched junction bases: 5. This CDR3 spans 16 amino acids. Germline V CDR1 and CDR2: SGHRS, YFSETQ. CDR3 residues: CASSLDRGLYQETQYF. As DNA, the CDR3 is TGCGCCAGCAGCTTGGACAGGGGTCTGTACCAAGAGACCCAGTACTTC.

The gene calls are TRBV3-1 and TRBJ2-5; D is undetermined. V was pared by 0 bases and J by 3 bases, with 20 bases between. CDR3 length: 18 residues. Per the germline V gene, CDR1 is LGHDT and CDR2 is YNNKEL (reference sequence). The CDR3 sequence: CASSQDFGSEAVEETQYF. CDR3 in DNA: TGTGCCAGCAGCCAAGATTTTGGCAGCGAAGCCGTAGAAGAGACCCAGTACTTC.

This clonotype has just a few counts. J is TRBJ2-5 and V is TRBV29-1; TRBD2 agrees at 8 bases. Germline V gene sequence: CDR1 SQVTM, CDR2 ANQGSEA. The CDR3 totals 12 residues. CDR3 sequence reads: CTVRGGRETQYF. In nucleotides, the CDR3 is TGCACCGTCCGGGGGGGCCGGGAGACCCAGTACTTC.

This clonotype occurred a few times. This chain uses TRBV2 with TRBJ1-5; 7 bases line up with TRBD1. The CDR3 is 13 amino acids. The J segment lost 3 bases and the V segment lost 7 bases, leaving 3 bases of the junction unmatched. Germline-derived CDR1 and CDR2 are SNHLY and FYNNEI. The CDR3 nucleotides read TGTGCCAGCATGGGACAGTTCAATCAGCCCCAGCATTTT. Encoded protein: CASMGQFNQPQHF.

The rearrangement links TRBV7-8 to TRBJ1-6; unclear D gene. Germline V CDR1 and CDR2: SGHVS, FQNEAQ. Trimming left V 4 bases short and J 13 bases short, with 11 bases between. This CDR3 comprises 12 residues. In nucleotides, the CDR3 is TGTGCCAGCAGCTCCGGGCTGTTTCCCCTCCACTTT. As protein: CASSSGLFPLHF.